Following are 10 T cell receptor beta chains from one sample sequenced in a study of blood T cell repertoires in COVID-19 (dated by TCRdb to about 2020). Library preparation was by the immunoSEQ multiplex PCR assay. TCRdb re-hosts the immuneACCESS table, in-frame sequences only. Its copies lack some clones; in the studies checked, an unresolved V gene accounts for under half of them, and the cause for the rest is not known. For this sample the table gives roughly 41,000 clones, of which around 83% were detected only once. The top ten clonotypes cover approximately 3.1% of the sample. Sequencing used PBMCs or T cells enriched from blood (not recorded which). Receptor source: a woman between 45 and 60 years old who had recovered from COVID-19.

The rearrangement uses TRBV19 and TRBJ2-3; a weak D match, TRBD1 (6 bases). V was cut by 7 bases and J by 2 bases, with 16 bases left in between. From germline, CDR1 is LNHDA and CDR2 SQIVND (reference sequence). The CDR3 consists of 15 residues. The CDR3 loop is CASKSRGSLTDTQYF. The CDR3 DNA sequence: TGTGCCAGTAAGTCTAGGGGGAGCCTCACAGATACGCAGTATTTT.

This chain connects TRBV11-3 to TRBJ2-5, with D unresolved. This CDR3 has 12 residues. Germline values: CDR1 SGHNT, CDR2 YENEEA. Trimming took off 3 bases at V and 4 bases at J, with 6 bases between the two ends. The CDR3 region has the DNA TGTGCCAGCAGCTTGGGCCCAGAGACCCAGTACTTC. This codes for CASSLGPETQYF.

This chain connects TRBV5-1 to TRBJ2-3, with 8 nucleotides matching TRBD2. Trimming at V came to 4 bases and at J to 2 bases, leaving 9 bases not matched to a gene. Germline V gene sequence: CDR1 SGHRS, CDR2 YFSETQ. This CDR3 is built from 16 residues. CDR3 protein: CASSPGLVGATDTQYF. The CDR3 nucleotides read TGCGCCAGCAGCCCGGGACTAGTGGGCGCCACAGATACGCAGTATTTT.

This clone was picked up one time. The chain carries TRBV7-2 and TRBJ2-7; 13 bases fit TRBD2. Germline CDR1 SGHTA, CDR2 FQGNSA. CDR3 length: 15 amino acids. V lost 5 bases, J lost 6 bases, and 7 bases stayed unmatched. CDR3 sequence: CASSPLAGGPVEQYF. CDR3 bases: TGTGCCAGCAGCCCACTAGCGGGAGGGCCGGTCGAGCAGTACTTC.

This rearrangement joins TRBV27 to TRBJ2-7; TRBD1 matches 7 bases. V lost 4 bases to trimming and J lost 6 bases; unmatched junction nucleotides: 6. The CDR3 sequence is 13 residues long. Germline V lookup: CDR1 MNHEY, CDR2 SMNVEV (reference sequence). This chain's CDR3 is CASSSRTGGEQYF. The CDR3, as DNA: TGTGCCAGCAGTTCCCGGACAGGTGGCGAGCAGTACTTC.

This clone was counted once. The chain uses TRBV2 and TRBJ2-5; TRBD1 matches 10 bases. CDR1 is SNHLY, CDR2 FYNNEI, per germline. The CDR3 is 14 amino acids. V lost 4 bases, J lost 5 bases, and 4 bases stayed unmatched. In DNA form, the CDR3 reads TGTGCCAGCAGTGTTGGGGGACAGGGGGAGACCCAGTACTTC. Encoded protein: CASSVGGQGETQYF.

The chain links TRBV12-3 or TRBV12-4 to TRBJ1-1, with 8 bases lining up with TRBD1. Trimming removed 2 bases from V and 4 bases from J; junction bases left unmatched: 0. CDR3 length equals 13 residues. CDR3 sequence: CASSLQGATEAFF. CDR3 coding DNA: TGTGCCAGCAGTTTACAGGGGGCCACTGAAGCTTTCTTT.

In nucleotides, the CDR3 is TGTGCCAGTAGTAAGGACAGGGGGTATGGCTACACCTTC. Its protein product is CASSKDRGYGYTF. This chain connects TRBV19 to TRBJ1-2; 10 positions match TRBD1. Trimming removed 4 bases from V and 5 bases from J; junction bases left unmatched: 1. The germline gives CDR1 LNHDA, CDR2 SQIVND (reference sequence). CDR3 size: 13 residues.

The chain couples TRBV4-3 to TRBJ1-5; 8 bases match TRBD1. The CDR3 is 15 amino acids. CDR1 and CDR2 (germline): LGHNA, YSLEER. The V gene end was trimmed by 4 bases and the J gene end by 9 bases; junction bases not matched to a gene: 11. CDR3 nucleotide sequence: TGCGCCAGCAGCCCGAGACAGGGGTCGGCTTTGCCCCAGCATTTT. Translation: CASSPRQGSALPQHF.

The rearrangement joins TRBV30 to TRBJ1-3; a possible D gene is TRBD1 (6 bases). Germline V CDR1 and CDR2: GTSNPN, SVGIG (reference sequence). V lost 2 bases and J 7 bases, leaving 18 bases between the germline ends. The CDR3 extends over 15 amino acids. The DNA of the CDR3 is TGTGCCTGGAGTCGTGACAGGTCTTTAGTGAACACCATATATTTT. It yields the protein CAWSRDRSLVNTIYF.